One sample yielded the 21 T cell receptor beta chains listed below, sequenced in a study of T-cell memory formation after mild COVID-19. MiXCR was run by TCRdb on the 5' RACE reads, yielding one entry per CDR3 protein. The sample records hundreds of thousands of distinct CDR3 sequences, around 25% being singletons. Sequenced input: PBMCs or a T cell subset sorted from them (not recorded which). Every receptor here comes from an adult woman who had mild COVID-19 (a few samples of this study predate the infection). Cell type and time point are not known.

In this sample, this clonotype turned up a few times. The rearrangement links TRBV7-3 to TRBJ2-1; 7 nucleotides line up with TRBD2. Germline CDR1 SGHTA, CDR2 FQGTGA. CDR3 length equals 17 residues. V lost 4 bases and J lost 3; bases outside the gene matches: 12. This chain's CDR3 is CASSSSALGGSYNEQFF. CDR3 sequence (DNA): TGTGCCAGCAGCTCGTCCGCCCTGGGCGGGAGCTACAATGAGCAGTTCTTC.

V gene TRBV19 combines with J gene TRBJ2-1, with 9 bases that match TRBD2. Per the germline V gene, CDR1 is LNHDA and CDR2 is SQIVND (reference sequence). Trimming cost V 6 bases and J 10 bases; bases outside gene matches: 4. CDR3 length: 12 amino acids. The chain's CDR3 is CASSPGLAEQFF. CDR3 DNA sequence: TGTGCCAGTAGCCCCGGACTAGCGGAGCAGTTCTTC.

This clonotype showed up many times. The gene calls are TRBV27 and TRBJ2-3, with D perhaps TRBD2 (6 bases). The CDR3 extends over 14 amino acids. V lost 2 bases to trimming and J lost 5 bases, with 11 bases between them. Germline-derived CDR1 and CDR2 are MNHEY and SMNVEV (reference sequence). The CDR3 spells CASSLTGVLDTQYF. The CDR3 DNA sequence: TGTGCCAGCAGTTTAACGGGAGTGTTAGATACGCAGTATTTT.

This chain links TRBV6-2 or TRBV6-3 with TRBJ2-6; D possibly corresponds to TRBD2 (6 bases). Germline loops: CDR1 MNHEY, CDR2 SVGEGT. V was cut by 6 bases and J by 2 bases, with 11 bases left in between. CDR3 length: 15 amino acids. The CDR3 protein is CASSPRGTGANVLTF. As DNA, the CDR3 is TGTGCCAGCAGCCCGCGGGGCACTGGGGCCAACGTCCTGACTTTC.

This clonotype was counted between two and nine times. The rearrangement uses TRBV5-1 and TRBJ2-6; D is unclear. Germline CDR1 reads SGHRS; CDR2 reads YFSETQ. The CDR3 length is 15 residues. Trimming pared 4 bases from V and 4 bases from J, leaving 12 bases between. This CDR3 reads CASSLARTGANVLTF. CDR3 DNA sequence: TGCGCCAGCAGCCTCGCACGGACCGGGGCCAACGTCCTGACTTTC.

The sample holds many counts of this clonotype. This sequence joins TRBV5-1 and TRBJ1-2; D ambiguous. Germline V gene data show CDR1 as SGHRS and CDR2 as YFSETQ. V shed 0 bases and J shed 1 base, with 13 bases lying between them. The CDR3 loop spans 16 amino acids. The CDR3 protein is CASSLAQSSGNYGYTF. The DNA for the CDR3 is TGCGCCAGCAGCTTGGCCCAGTCCTCTGGTAACTATGGCTACACCTTC.

The chain joins TRBV12-3 or TRBV12-4 to TRBJ2-1, with 7 bases identical to TRBD2. The trim removed 1 base at V and 1 base at J, leaving 13 bases unmatched. The CDR3 has 19 amino acids. The CDR3 nucleotides are TGTGCCAGCAGTTTAGACAGGACTAGACCACGCGCGTCCTACAATGAGCAGTTCTTC. Translating gives CASSLDRTRPRASYNEQFF.

This clonotype was found many times. The chain carries TRBV5-4 and TRBJ2-3; 10 bases are a match to TRBD2. CDR1 and CDR2 from the germline V gene are SGHNT and YYREEE (reference sequence). CDR3 length: 16 amino acids. The ends lost 4 bases at V and 0 bases at J; junction bases unmatched: 5. CDR3 in amino acids: CASSLGLAESTDTQYF. CDR3 coding DNA: TGTGCCAGCAGCCTCGGACTAGCGGAGAGCACAGATACGCAGTATTTT. Based on the CDR3 plus reference TRBV5-4 and TRBJ2-3, the full variable domain is ETGVTQSPTHLIKTRGQQVTLRCSSQSGHNTVSWYQQALGQGPQFIFQYYREEENGRGNFPPRFSGLQFPNYSSELNVNALELDDSALYLCASSLGLAESTDTQYFGPGTRLTVL.

This rearrangement joins TRBV7-9 to TRBJ2-1, with 12 bases lining up with TRBD2. The CDR3 runs to 16 residues. Looked up from germline, CDR1 is SEHNR and CDR2 is FQNEAQ (reference sequence). The ends lost 5 bases at V and 2 bases at J; junction bases unmatched: 4. As DNA, the CDR3 is TGTGCCAGCAGCCTATCTAGCGGGAGGGCCTACAATGAGCAGTTCTTC. Encoded protein: CASSLSSGRAYNEQFF. The entire variable domain, with the rest obtained from reference TRBV7-9 and TRBJ2-1, is as follows: DTGVSQNPRHKITKRGQNVTFRCDPISEHNRLYWYRQTLGQGPEFLTYFQNEAQLEKSRLLSDRFSAERPKGSFSTLEIQRTEQGDSAMYLCASSLSSGRAYNEQFFGPGTRLTVL.

The chain has TRBV7-3 and TRBJ2-3; 9 nucleotides align to TRBD2. The CDR3 spans 12 residues. Germline V gives CDR1 SGHTA, CDR2 FQGTGA. J was trimmed by 8 bases and V by 4 bases; bases with no gene match: 1. This chain's CDR3 is CASSYSGGTQYF. The CDR3 DNA reads TGTGCCAGCAGCTATAGCGGGGGTACGCAGTATTTT.

This clonotype was seen a few times. This sequence joins TRBV5-1 and TRBJ1-2, with 8 bases lining up with TRBD1. This CDR3 is built from 13 residues. V trimming: 4 bases; J trimming: 5 bases; junction bases outside the gene matches: 4. Germline CDR1 reads SGHRS; CDR2 reads YFSETQ. The CDR3 protein is CASSPTGEYGYTF. The CDR3, as DNA: TGCGCCAGCAGCCCGACAGGGGAGTATGGCTACACCTTC.

This clonotype was observed a few times. The chain employs TRBV7-9 and TRBJ1-2, with 7 bases that match TRBD1. V shed 6 bases and J 4 bases; nucleotides not matched to a gene: 8. The CDR3 consists of 14 residues. Germline CDR1 is SEHNR and CDR2 is FQNEAQ (reference sequence). The CDR3 DNA follows: TGTGCCAGCAGTCCCGACAGGGCAGGCTATGGCTACACCTTC. Its translation is CASSPDRAGYGYTF.

This clonotype was seen a few times. The V call is TRBV12-3 or TRBV12-4, the J call TRBJ2-5; D perhaps matches TRBD1 (5 bases). CDR3 length equals 12 residues. Trimming took off 6 bases at V and 0 bases at J, with 5 bases between the two ends. CDR3 in amino acids: CASRDNQETQYF. In DNA, the CDR3 is TGTGCCAGCAGGGACAACCAAGAGACCCAGTACTTC.

The chain carries TRBV19 and TRBJ2-2; maybe TRBD1 (8 bases). This CDR3 has 14 residues. In germline, CDR1 is LNHDA, CDR2 SQIVND (reference sequence). The V end lost 4 bases, the J end lost 6 bases, and 12 bases lay between the germline ends. CDR3 loop: CASSNRGGAGELFF. CDR3 sequence (DNA): TGTGCCAGTAGTAACAGGGGGGGCGCCGGGGAGCTGTTTTTT.

The V gene is TRBV20-1, the J gene TRBJ2-7; 11 nucleotides match TRBD2. The CDR3 is 16 amino acids. Germline CDR1 reads DFQATT; CDR2 reads SNEGSKA (reference sequence). V was pared by 6 bases and J by 4 bases, with 14 bases of the junction left unmatched. The CDR3: CSANFKGSGRGYEQYF. The CDR3 region has the DNA TGCAGTGCGAACTTTAAAGGTAGCGGGAGGGGGTACGAGCAGTACTTC.

This clonotype has a count of ten or more. Germline and junction disagree at one end, which may indicate a read error. The chain recombines TRBV12-3 or TRBV12-4 with TRBJ1-1; D is uncertain. This CDR3 is built from 13 residues. The CDR3 protein is CASSLAGNTEAFF. CDR3 DNA: TGTGCCAGCAGCTTAGCAGGGAACACTGAAGCTTTCTTT.

A few counts support this clonotype. CDR3 protein: CASSQGLQETQYF. CDR3 sequence (DNA): TGTGCCAGCAGCCAAGGACTGCAGGAGACCCAGTACTTC. The gene calls are TRBV7-3 and TRBJ2-5; perhaps TRBD2 as D (5 bases). Looked up from germline, CDR1 is SGHTA and CDR2 is FQGTGA. The CDR3 contains 13 residues. V gave up 5 bases and J gave up 5 bases, with 12 bases separating them. Variable domain in full (rest from reference TRBV7-3 and TRBJ2-5): GAGVSQTPSNKVTEKGKYVELRCDPISGHTALYWYRQSLGQGPEFLIYFQGTGAADDSGLPNDRFFAVRPEGSVSTLKIQRTERGDSAVYLCASSQGLQETQYFGPGTRLLVL.

The V and J genes are TRBV24-1 and TRBJ1-2; TRBD1 matches at 10 bases. The germline gives CDR1 KGHDR, CDR2 SFDVKD. The J segment lost 2 bases and the V segment lost 4 bases, leaving 6 bases of the junction unmatched. This CDR3 contains 16 residues. The CDR3 spells CATSERDRGHNYGYTF. CDR3 nucleotide sequence: TGTGCCACCAGTGAACGGGACAGGGGTCACAACTATGGCTACACCTTC.

The CDR3 nucleotides are TGTGCCAGCAGCGACACAGGGGCGAATCAGCCCCAGCATTTT. Its translation is CASSDTGANQPQHF. The chain carries TRBV9 and TRBJ1-5; TRBD1 aligns across 7 bases. The germline V gene has CDR1 SGDLS and CDR2 YYNGEE. CDR3 length: 14 amino acids. Trimming cost V 3 bases and J 4 bases; bases outside gene matches: 4.

Only a few counts were recorded for this clonotype. V is TRBV5-1 and J is TRBJ2-5, with D tentatively TRBD1 (5 bases). Germline loops: CDR1 SGHRS, CDR2 YFSETQ. The CDR3 spans 15 residues. V was trimmed by 3 bases and J by 4 bases, leaving 16 bases between them. CDR3 sequence: CASSSFGRGGETQYF. The CDR3 bases are TGCGCCAGCAGCTCCTTCGGTAGGGGCGGAGAGACCCAGTACTTC.

This clonotype came up a few times. The chain joins TRBV7-3 to TRBJ1-5, with D perhaps matching TRBD1 (6 bases). Germline assignment: CDR1 SGHTA and CDR2 FQGTGA. V was shortened by 5 bases and J by 0 bases, with 11 bases between the two germline ends. This CDR3 is built from 15 residues. The DNA of the CDR3 is TGTGCCAGCAGCCGTCAGGGGCTTAGCAATCAGCCCCAGCATTTT. It translates to CASSRQGLSNQPQHF.